This TCR beta chain was captured in a study of CD8 T cells in Susac syndrome (dated by TCRdb to between 2018 and 2020). At the level of the whole study: The study used repertoire sequencing to test whether antigen drove CD8+ T cell activation and differentiation in Susac syndrome. Points the paper makes about the study in general: The study acknowledged that relatively few individuals were included in the TCR sequencing and HLA analysis.

Peripheral blood CD8+ and CD4+ T cells from healthy donors, Susac syndrome patients and multiple sclerosis patients were profiled using high-throughput TCR beta sequencing. The healthy donors served as controls matched for age and sex. Bulk CD8+ and CD4+ T cells were purified by magnetic negative isolation, while CD8+ TEMRA cells were enriched using FACS. Blood was collected in EDTA tubes and processed within 24 hours, with PBMCs isolated through density gradient centrifugation. PBMCs intended for TCR sequencing were frozen in liquid nitrogen and were later thawed in a 37 degrees C water bath. A purity of at least 90% was achieved for sorted or isolated CD4+, CD8+ and CD8+ TEMRA cells. This clonotype came up once. It lacks a known antigen. No much larger clone exists at a distance of one base, and base qualities are not known. Just one read gives weak support. There are 15 amino acids in the CDR3, from cysteine to phenylalanine inclusive. Of the read, only the CDR3 DNA is kept; its 45 bases are in frame from base 1. V was cut back by 0 bases and J by 0 bases, leaving a gap of 9 bases between them. According to the germline V gene (reference sequence), CDR1 reads LNHNV and CDR2 reads YYDKDF.

RNA was extracted using the RNeasy kit, and roughly 0.5 to 1 ug of the RNA was reverse transcribed with random hexamers. The immunoSEQ multiplex PCR assay, covering 54 Vbeta and 13 Jbeta segments, was used to amplify TCR beta CDR3 regions. Bias from PCR amplification was corrected by using a synthetic template baseline for primer optimization and for computational correction. The paper's data handling went like this. Reads were annotated to V, D and J genes according to IMGT and were analyzed with immunoSEQ Analyzer, with only productive sequences retained. Clonality was computed as one minus Shannon entropy normalized by log2 of the number of productive unique sequences. Public and private clones were assessed among the 100 most prevalent clones of each patient and control. Susac-specific clones were defined as absent from healthy and MS cohorts, 850 to 1,300 published viral clones and other ImmuneACCESS disease sequences. TCRdb cleaned the public reads at Q25 with fastp, built clones with MiXCR and kept in-frame beta chains. Rows with a matching CDR3 protein are joined into one entry that keeps the most common DNA and genes. TCRdb, not the authors, supplied the V and J calls. The sample table records 180,000 or so distinct CDR3 sequences; around 94% of these occur just once. Of the sample, more than 0.12% falls within the top ten clones.

This receptor was taken from a human donor in good health. Sequencing was done on a sample of CD4+ T cells from PBMCs. The chain is made from TRBV15 and TRBJ2-7; the D gene is not confidently resolved. The CDR3 amino acid sequence is: CATSRDSESSYEQYF. The sequenced DNA: TGTGCCACCAGCAGAGATTCGGAGAGCTCCTACGAGCAGTACTTC.